The rows below give T cell receptor beta chains drawn from one sample of a study of T cell changes during pregnancy in multiple sclerosis. The assay was immunoSEQ multiplex PCR, and TCRdb's table has in-frame clones only and misses some. The sample comprises 34,000 or so clones, about nine tenths of which are singletons, and under 5% rests with the top ten. This specimen consisted of CD8+ T cells from peripheral blood mononuclear cells, obtained after pregnancy. The receptor source for this set is a female donor with multiple sclerosis, enrolled in a pregnancy study. The CDR3 runs from the conserved cysteine through the conserved F or W. A D gene is named only where the DNA matches it firmly. The size entry is marked missing in some rows and otherwise reads once, few, many or a size class.

CDR3nt,CDR3aa,d_gene,abundance,j_gene,v_gene
TGCGCCAGCAGCCAACCTAGCGGGGGCTCTAGCACAGATACGCAGTATTTT,CASSQPSGGSSTDTQYF,TRBD2,NA,TRBJ2-3,TRBV4-3
TGTGCCAGCAGCTTGGCCCCCACAGGGCGCGAAAAACTGTTTTTT,CASSLAPTGREKLFF,NA,NA,TRBJ1-4,TRBV5-6
TGCGCCAGCAGCCAAGTAGGCGGCAGGGGTGAAAAACTGTTTTTT,CASSQVGGRGEKLFF,NA,once,TRBJ1-4,TRBV4-1
TGTGCCAGCAGTAGGGACAGCGAATTCCCTGGTCCTCATCGCAGTTTCTGGGGCACTGAAGCTTTCTTT,CASSRDSEFPGPHRSFWGTEAFF,TRBD1,NA,TRBJ1-1,TRBV27
TGTGCCAGCAGCTTAGGGACACCTTCCTACGAGCAGTACTTC,CASSLGTPSYEQYF,NA,NA,TRBJ2-7,TRBV11-2
TGCGCCAGCAGCCAACGCCTATCCACCTACGAGCAGTACTTC,CASSQRLSTYEQYF,NA,once,TRBJ2-7,TRBV4-3
TGTGCCAGCAGCTCCTCCCAGGGGGAGAACACTGAAGCTTTCTTT,CASSSSQGENTEAFF,TRBD1,NA,TRBJ1-1,TRBV7-9
TGTGCCAGCAGCGTAGAGGTGCAGGGGAATTCCTATGGCTACACCTTC,CASSVEVQGNSYGYTF,NA,NA,TRBJ1-2,TRBV9
TGTGCCAGCAGCTTAGGACAGGTTAGCAATCAGCCCCAGCATTTT,CASSLGQVSNQPQHF,NA,NA,TRBJ1-5,TRBV7-2
TGTGCCAGCGTGATCGGGGCAGGGGACACCGGGGAGCTGTTTTTT,CASVIGAGDTGELFF,NA,NA,TRBJ2-2,TRBV6-1
TGTGCCAGCAGCTTAGCGGGGTGGGACAGGGGCCTTTACGAGCAGTACTTC,CASSLAGWDRGLYEQYF,TRBD1,NA,TRBJ2-7,TRBV7-2
TGTGCCAGCACCGAGGGTGGAGCCTCCTACGAGCAGTACTTC,CASTEGGASYEQYF,NA,NA,TRBJ2-7,TRBV5-5
TGTGCCAGCAGCCTTGGACTAGGGGATGAGCAGTACTTC,CASSLGLGDEQYF,TRBD2,NA,TRBJ2-7,TRBV9
TGTGCCTGCCACACCTTAGGGGGTTACGAGCAGTACTTC,CACHTLGGYEQYF,NA,NA,TRBJ2-7,TRBV2
TGCGCCAGCAGCCAAGAGGGACAGGGGGCTATCACTGGAAACACCATATATTTT,CASSQEGQGAITGNTIYF,TRBD1,NA,TRBJ1-3,TRBV4-3
TGTGCCAGCAGCCCAACTAGCATCGCCACAGATACGCAGTATTTT,CASSPTSIATDTQYF,NA,once,TRBJ2-3,TRBV6-4
TGTGCCAGCAGCAAAGAAGCCACGGCCGGCCAGGGCTCCTACGAGCAGTACTTC,CASSKEATAGQGSYEQYF,NA,NA,TRBJ2-7,TRBV21-1
TGCGCCAGCAGCCAAACCCCGGGACAGGTCTCCTACGAGCAGTACTTC,CASSQTPGQVSYEQYF,TRBD1,NA,TRBJ2-7,TRBV4-1
TGTGCCAGCAGCTTAGGCAGTGAAGCTTTCTTT,CASSLGSEAFF,NA,NA,TRBJ1-1,TRBV13
TGTGCCAGCAGCGCCGGGGACAGCTTAATAGGCAATCAGCCCCAGCATTTT,CASSAGDSLIGNQPQHF,TRBD1,NA,TRBJ1-5,TRBV9
TGTGCCACCCGAGGGTGGAGGGAATCAACTAATGAAAAACTGTTTTTT,CATRGWRESTNEKLFF,NA,NA,TRBJ1-4,TRBV10-3
TGCGCCAGCAGCCCTGACAGGGGATCTAACTATGGCTACACCTTC,CASSPDRGSNYGYTF,TRBD1,NA,TRBJ1-2,TRBV4-3
TGTGCCAGCAGCGTAGGAACTAGTAGTGCAGATACGCAGTATTTT,CASSVGTSSADTQYF,NA,NA,TRBJ2-3,TRBV9
TGTGCCAGCAGCGTAGCTATGACGGGGGGCTCCAATGAGCAGTTCTTC,CASSVAMTGGSNEQFF,NA,NA,TRBJ2-1,TRBV9
TGTGCCAGCAACCCACTAGAGGGCGCGAACACCGGGGAGCTGTTTTTT,CASNPLEGANTGELFF,NA,NA,TRBJ2-2,TRBV7-9
TGTGCCAGCAGCTCGGGACTAGCGGGGGGTGATTTCAAATTTGATACGCAGTATTTT,CASSSGLAGGDFKFDTQYF,TRBD2,once,TRBJ2-3,TRBV7-6
TGCAGCGTTAAGGGCGGGGGGCGATCTAACTATGGCTACACCTTC,CSVKGGGRSNYGYTF,NA,NA,TRBJ1-2,TRBV29-1
TGTGCCAGCAGCTACTCCTTCGGGGGGGCGGGCGAGCAGTACTTC,CASSYSFGGAGEQYF,TRBD2,once,TRBJ2-7,TRBV11-2
TGTGCCAGCAGCCCAGTGGACAGGGTGGTTCAGCCCCAGCATTTT,CASSPVDRVVQPQHF,TRBD1,NA,TRBJ1-5,TRBV7-8
TGTGCCAGCAGGGAAGGGGGGGACTACCCTCCCGAGCAGTACTTC,CASREGGDYPPEQYF,NA,once,TRBJ2-7,TRBV6-1
TGTGCCAGCAGCCCACCTAGGTTGGGTGTAGAGACCCAGTACTTC,CASSPPRLGVETQYF,NA,NA,TRBJ2-5,TRBV11-2
TGTGCCAGCAGCGGACTAGCGGGGTCCACAGATACGCAGTATTTT,CASSGLAGSTDTQYF,TRBD2,NA,TRBJ2-3,TRBV2
TGTGCCAGCAGCGTCTCTAACAGGCGAGCCTACAATGAGCAGTTCTTC,CASSVSNRRAYNEQFF,NA,NA,TRBJ2-1,TRBV9
TGTGCCAGTAGCAACCTAGCGGGGGGAGCCGGGGAGCTGTTTTTT,CASSNLAGGAGELFF,TRBD2,NA,TRBJ2-2,TRBV19
TGTGCCAGCAGTGACTCGACTACAGATACGCAGTATTTT,CASSDSTTDTQYF,NA,NA,TRBJ2-3,TRBV6-4
TGTGCCAGCAGTGAGACAGGCCTTCAGCCCCAGCATTTT,CASSETGLQPQHF,NA,NA,TRBJ1-5,TRBV6-1
TGTGCCAGCGCGGCTAGCGGGGGCTACCCGAACACCGGGGAGCTGTTTTTT,CASAASGGYPNTGELFF,TRBD2,NA,TRBJ2-2,TRBV2
TGTGCCAGCAGCCAATCGGGGCAGGGGGCGCGCGGCTACACCTTC,CASSQSGQGARGYTF,TRBD1,NA,TRBJ1-2,TRBV16
TGCGCCAGCAGCCAAGATAGAGGCAGCACCGGGGAGCTGTTTTTT,CASSQDRGSTGELFF,NA,NA,TRBJ2-2,TRBV4-3
TGTGCCAGTAGCTCTGGGGGGTTCTCCTACGAGCAGTACTTC,CASSSGGFSYEQYF,NA,NA,TRBJ2-7,TRBV19
TGCGCCAGCAGCTTGTGTGGAGTTAGGTCCTACAATGAGCAGTTCTTC,CASSLCGVRSYNEQFF,NA,medium-sized,TRBJ2-1,TRBV5-1
TGTGCCAGCAGCCAAGATTTCGGGGGGCAAGGTGAAGCTTTCTTT,CASSQDFGGQGEAFF,NA,NA,TRBJ1-1,TRBV4-2
TGTGCCACCAGCAGAGAGGGGACAGCTCACTATGGCTACACCTTC,CATSREGTAHYGYTF,TRBD1,NA,TRBJ1-2,TRBV15
TGTGCCAGCAGTGCCTGGCTAGCGGGGCACTACGAGCAGTACTTC,CASSAWLAGHYEQYF,TRBD2,once,TRBJ2-7,TRBV6-1
TGTGCCAGCAGCCCCCTTCTAGCTTCTAGCACAGATACGCAGTATTTT,CASSPLLASSTDTQYF,NA,NA,TRBJ2-3,TRBV7-9
TGTGCCAGCAGCTTACGACGGGGTGAGCAGTTCTTC,CASSLRRGEQFF,NA,NA,TRBJ2-1,TRBV13
TGCGCCAGCAGCGGGGGGTACGGCGAGCAGTACTTC,CASSGGYGEQYF,NA,NA,TRBJ2-7,TRBV5-1
TGTGCCAGCAGCAAAGTGAGGGCCCCGAACACTGAAGCTTTCTTT,CASSKVRAPNTEAFF,NA,NA,TRBJ1-1,TRBV21-1
TGTGCCGGGGAGGGGGCGAACACCGGGGAGCTGTTTTTT,CAGEGANTGELFF,NA,NA,TRBJ2-2,TRBV7-6
TGTGCCAGCAGTTACGGGCGGGGCCCACGACAGACCCAGTACTTC,CASSYGRGPRQTQYF,NA,NA,TRBJ2-5,TRBV6-5
TGTGCCAGCAGCGTAGACGGCCGGCGGAGCAATCAGCCCCAGCATTTT,CASSVDGRRSNQPQHF,NA,few,TRBJ1-5,TRBV9
TGTGCCAGCAGCCTTGGGTCGGGTTATAGCAATCAGCCCCAGCATTTT,CASSLGSGYSNQPQHF,NA,NA,TRBJ1-5,TRBV27
TGTGCCAGCAGCGGAGGGGCGGGGTTTGCTGAAGCTTTCTTT,CASSGGAGFAEAFF,NA,many,TRBJ1-1,TRBV7-2